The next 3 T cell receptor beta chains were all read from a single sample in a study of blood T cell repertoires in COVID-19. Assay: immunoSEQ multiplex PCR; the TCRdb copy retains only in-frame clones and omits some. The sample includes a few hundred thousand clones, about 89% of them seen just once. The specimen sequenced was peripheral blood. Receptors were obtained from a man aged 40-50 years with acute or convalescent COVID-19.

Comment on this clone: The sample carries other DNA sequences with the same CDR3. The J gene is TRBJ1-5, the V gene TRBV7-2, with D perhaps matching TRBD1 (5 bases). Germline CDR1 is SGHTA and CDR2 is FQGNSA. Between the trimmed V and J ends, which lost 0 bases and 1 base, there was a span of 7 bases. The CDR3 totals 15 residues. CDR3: CASSLAGVSNQPQHF. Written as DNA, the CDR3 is TGTGCCAGCAGCTTAGCAGGGGTGAGCAATCAGCCCCAGCATTTT.

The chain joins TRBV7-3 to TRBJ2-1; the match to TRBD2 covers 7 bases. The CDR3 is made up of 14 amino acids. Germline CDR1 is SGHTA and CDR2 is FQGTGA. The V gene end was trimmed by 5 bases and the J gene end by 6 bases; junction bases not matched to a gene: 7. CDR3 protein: CASSATGLPNEQFF. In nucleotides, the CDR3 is TGTGCCAGCAGCGCAACGGGACTACCCAATGAGCAGTTCTTC.

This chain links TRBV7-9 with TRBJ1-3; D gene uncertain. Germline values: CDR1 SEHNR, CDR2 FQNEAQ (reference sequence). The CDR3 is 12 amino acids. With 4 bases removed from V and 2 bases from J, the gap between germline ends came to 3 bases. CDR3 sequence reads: CASSSAGNTIYF. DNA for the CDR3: TGTGCCAGCAGCTCAGCTGGAAACACCATATATTTT.